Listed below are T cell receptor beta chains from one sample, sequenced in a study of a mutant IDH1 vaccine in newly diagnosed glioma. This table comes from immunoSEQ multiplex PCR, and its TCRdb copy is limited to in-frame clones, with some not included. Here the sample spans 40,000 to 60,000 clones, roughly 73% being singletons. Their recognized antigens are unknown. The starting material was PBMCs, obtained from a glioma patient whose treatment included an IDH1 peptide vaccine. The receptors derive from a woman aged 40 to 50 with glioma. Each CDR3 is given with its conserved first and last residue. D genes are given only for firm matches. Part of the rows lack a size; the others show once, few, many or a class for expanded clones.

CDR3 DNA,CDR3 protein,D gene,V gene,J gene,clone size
TGTGCCAGCAGCGTTTTGGCAGGGGGCGCGGGTTCACCCCTCCACTTT,CASSVLAGGAGSPLHF,TRBD1,TRBV5-6,TRBJ1-6,-
TGTGCCAGCAGGATTATAGCGGGACCCATCACAGATACGCAGTATTTT,CASRIIAGPITDTQYF,TRBD2,TRBV7-9,TRBJ2-3,-
TGTGCCAGCAGCAAAGGTATCGCCACAGATACGCAGTATTTT,CASSKGIATDTQYF,-,TRBV7-9,TRBJ2-3,-
TGTGCCAGCAGCCCGACTCAGGAGGGTGAGCAGTTCTTC,CASSPTQEGEQFF,-,TRBV11-3,TRBJ2-1,-
TGTGCCAGCAGCGGGCGGGACAGGGGATCCGGAAACACCATATATTTT,CASSGRDRGSGNTIYF,TRBD1,TRBV9,TRBJ1-3,-
TGTGCCACCGCGACAGGGTCAAAGGATGGCTACACCTTC,CATATGSKDGYTF,TRBD1,TRBV2,TRBJ1-2,-
TGTGCCAGCAGTGAAGTACCTAATCAGCCCCAGCATTTT,CASSEVPNQPQHF,-,TRBV6-1,TRBJ1-5,few
TGTGCCAGCAGTTCCTACAGGGTAGGAAATTCACCCCTCCACTTT,CASSSYRVGNSPLHF,-,TRBV6-5,TRBJ1-6,-
TGTGCCAGCACCTTACAGGGATCCTACGAGCAGTACTTC,CASTLQGSYEQYF,-,TRBV5-6,TRBJ2-7,-
TGTGCCAGCAGTGAAGCGAGTTCGCTATTGTTAGGTGAAGCTTTCTTT,CASSEASSLLLGEAFF,-,TRBV6-1,TRBJ1-1,few
TGTGCCTGGAGTGTCGGGGACACTGAAGCTTTCTTT,CAWSVGDTEAFF,-,TRBV30,TRBJ1-1,-
TGTGCCAGCAGCTTACCCCGAATGGGGTACGAGCAGTACTTC,CASSLPRMGYEQYF,-,TRBV7-2,TRBJ2-7,-
TGTGCCAGCAGCTCCAGACAGGGAGGGAATTCACCCCTCCACTTT,CASSSRQGGNSPLHF,TRBD1,TRBV5-4,TRBJ1-6,few
TGCGCCAGCAGCTTAACCAATTCACCCCTCCACTTT,CASSLTNSPLHF,-,TRBV5-1,TRBJ1-6,-
TGCGCCAGCAGCTTGGAGGGCCCCTTCTTTAGCTACACCTTC,CASSLEGPFFSYTF,-,TRBV5-1,TRBJ1-2,few
TGTGCCAGTAGTCAGGGGGTTAGGACTGAAGCTTTCTTT,CASSQGVRTEAFF,TRBD1,TRBV19,TRBJ1-1,-
TGTGCCAGCAGCTGGGGGAGACAAGAGACCCAGTACTTC,CASSWGRQETQYF,-,TRBV9,TRBJ2-5,-
TGCGCCAGCAGCCGCCAACTAGCGGGGGGCACCTCCTACGAGCAGTACTTC,CASSRQLAGGTSYEQYF,TRBD2,TRBV4-1,TRBJ2-7,-
TGTGCCGCAAGCAGCAGGGGATTCTACGAGCAGTACTTC,CAASSRGFYEQYF,-,TRBV19,TRBJ2-7,-
TGTGCCAGTAGTATAGAGTACAGGGGGTATAATTCACCCCTCCACTTT,CASSIEYRGYNSPLHF,TRBD1,TRBV19,TRBJ1-6,once
TGTGCCAGTAGACTAGGTGATACGCAGTATTTT,CASRLGDTQYF,-,TRBV19,TRBJ2-3,-
TGTGCCAGCTCACAAGCCGGGACTAGCAAAAGGGAGACCCAGTACTTC,CASSQAGTSKRETQYF,TRBD2,TRBV18,TRBJ2-5,-
TGTGCCAGCAGCCCCCAACCGGGACTAGCGTCAGATACGCAGTATTTT,CASSPQPGLASDTQYF,TRBD2,TRBV7-2,TRBJ2-3,-
TGCGCCAGCAGCCTCGATCAGGGAGGCGCGGTAGATACGCAGTATTTT,CASSLDQGGAVDTQYF,-,TRBV4-1,TRBJ2-3,-
TGCGCCAGCAGCTTCCTCCCGGGGCTCGAAGGGGGAGAGACCCAGTACTTC,CASSFLPGLEGGETQYF,-,TRBV5-1,TRBJ2-5,-
TGTGCCAGCAGGGGACAGGGGTATGGCTACACCTTC,CASRGQGYGYTF,TRBD1,TRBV2,TRBJ1-2,few
TGTGCCAGCAGCAAAAACCCGGGGACCAAAAACATTCAGTACTTC,CASSKNPGTKNIQYF,-,TRBV7-8,TRBJ2-4,-
TGTGCCAGCAGTTACTCCGGGGACAGGGTAAACGGCTACACCTTC,CASSYSGDRVNGYTF,TRBD1,TRBV6-5,TRBJ1-2,-
TGTGCCAGTAGTACGGGTACAGGGCAGGGAAGTCCCGGGGAGCTGTTTTTT,CASSTGTGQGSPGELFF,-,TRBV19,TRBJ2-2,-
TGTGCCATCAGTTCTAGCGGGGGAACAGATACGCAGTATTTT,CAISSSGGTDTQYF,TRBD2,TRBV10-3,TRBJ2-3,once
TGTGCCAGAAGCTTAGCGGGGGGGCCTTGGGATGAGCAGTTCTTC,CARSLAGGPWDEQFF,TRBD2,TRBV5-3,TRBJ2-1,once
TGTGCCAGCAGTACCCGGGACACCCAAGAGACCCAGTACTTC,CASSTRDTQETQYF,-,TRBV27,TRBJ2-5,-
TGTGCCAGCAGCTCGGGGGGGGGCGCTGAAGCTTTCTTT,CASSSGGGAEAFF,-,TRBV9,TRBJ1-1,-
TGTGCCAGCAGCTTAGGGCAGGGAAATTTCCACGAGCAGTACTTC,CASSLGQGNFHEQYF,-,TRBV5-5,TRBJ2-7,-
TGTGCCAGCAGTCAGGCCACCTTAGGACAGTTTGTAGCCTATGGCTACACCTTC,CASSQATLGQFVAYGYTF,-,TRBV5-8,TRBJ1-2,-
TGCGCCAGCAGCTTGACCACAGATACGCAGTATTTT,CASSLTTDTQYF,-,TRBV5-1,TRBJ2-3,-